Below are 27 T cell receptor beta chains sequenced from a single sample in a study of vaccination and CD4 T cells after COVID-19 (dated by TCRdb to 2021 to 2024). What this sample's treatment or condition label stands for: approximately 11-day PBMC culture with coronavirus spike peptide pools or control peptides (ViraFEST assay). CD4+ T cells from unexposed donors were collected before the COVID-19 pandemic (2011-2018). No antigen is known for these receptors. Library method: PCR. Sequencing was carried out with an Illumina iSeq 100. TCR sequencing of DNA from cultured CD4+ T cells used the Oncomine TCR Beta short-read assay at the Johns Hopkins FTIC core. The QIAamp micro DNA kit was used to extract genomic DNA from the cultured CD4+ T cells. Using fastp at Q25 and MiXCR, TCRdb reprocessed the public reads and kept productive beta chains. Every distinct CDR3 protein forms one entry, paired with its most common genes and DNA. In all, the sample holds fewer than 7,000 distinct CDR3 sequences, and around a third of those were seen once. The ten largest clonotypes hold over 35% of the sample.

Sequencing input: CD4+ T cells from blood, cultured in vitro. The receptor set was obtained from a human donor in good health.

This clonotype is a singleton in its sample. The rearrangement links TRBV9 to TRBJ1-1, with TRBD1 as a possible D gene (5 bases). Trimming took 6 bases from V and 2 from J, leaving 23 bases between them. Germline-derived CDR1 and CDR2 are SGDLS and YYNGEE. The CDR3 is 17 residues long. CDR3 coding DNA: TGTGCCAGCAACTTAGGGGCAGAGGTGGGCCACAACACTGAAGCTTTCTTT. This codes for CASNLGAEVGHNTEAFF.

This clonotype has only a few counts. This sequence joins TRBV29-1 and TRBJ2-7, with 7 bases that match TRBD1. The germline V gene has CDR1 SQVTM and CDR2 ANQGSEA. The CDR3 runs 17 residues. V lost 3 bases to trimming and J lost 4 bases; unmatched junction nucleotides: 18. CDR3 nucleotide sequence: TGCAGCGTTGAGACCCTTAACCTGGGACAGAAACTATACGAGCAGTACTTC. The encoded protein is CSVETLNLGQKLYEQYF.

The chain combines TRBV10-3 with TRBJ2-3; 9 nucleotides agree with TRBD2. This CDR3 has 16 residues. The V gene's germline CDR1 is ENHRY and CDR2 SYGVKD. The V gene end was trimmed by 5 bases and the J gene end by 2 bases; junction bases not matched to a gene: 8. CDR3 sequence (DNA): TGTGCCATCAGTTTACCGCCTAGCGGGATCACAGATACGCAGTATTTT. Its protein product is CAISLPPSGITDTQYF.

This clonotype has a handful of counts. This chain links TRBV7-2 with TRBJ2-2, with unresolved D. Germline V gives CDR1 SGHTA, CDR2 FQGNSA. The V and J ends lost 2 bases and 3 bases respectively, with 13 bases between them. The CDR3 has 16 residues. The CDR3 spells CASSLFGQGYTGELFF. CDR3 sequence (DNA): TGTGCCAGCAGCTTATTTGGGCAAGGATACACCGGGGAGCTGTTTTTT.

This clonotype occurred a few times. The chain combines TRBV6-2 or TRBV6-3 with TRBJ1-1; D remains unclear. The V end lost 0 bases, the J end lost 0 bases, and 2 bases lay between the germline ends. The germline V gene encodes CDR1 MNHEY and CDR2 SVGEGT. CDR3 size: 13 residues. In DNA, the CDR3 is TGTGCCAGCAGTTACTCGTTGAACACTGAAGCTTTCTTT. Its translation is CASSYSLNTEAFF.

CDR3 in DNA: TGTGCCAGCAGCTTAGTAGCGGGAGGGTACAATGAGCAGTTCTTC. Its protein product is CASSLVAGGYNEQFF. V is TRBV7-3 and J is TRBJ2-1; TRBD2 matches at 11 bases. The CDR3 has 15 residues. Trimming took 2 bases from V and 4 from J; bases not matched to a gene: 1. Germline V lookup: CDR1 SGHTA, CDR2 FQGTGA.

This clonotype was found a few times. This sequence joins TRBV7-3 and TRBJ2-5; possibly TRBD1 for D (5 bases). Germline CDR1 reads SGHTA; CDR2 reads FQGTGA. The CDR3 runs 15 residues. Trimming cost V 1 base and J 1 base, with 10 bases left between them. The CDR3, as DNA: TGTGCCAGCAGCTTAATAGGCCAGGGCCAAGAGACCCAGTACTTC. Its translation is CASSLIGQGQETQYF.

This clonotype was recorded a few times. The gene calls are TRBV2 and TRBJ2-7; 11 nucleotides match TRBD2. The V and J ends lost 6 bases and 3 bases, in that order; junction bases with no gene match: 7. The germline CDR1 and CDR2 sequences are SNHLY and FYNNEI. The CDR3 consists of 15 residues. The chain's CDR3 is CASSSGLAGNYEQYF. The CDR3 nucleotides read TGTGCCAGCAGCTCCGGACTAGCGGGCAACTACGAGCAGTACTTC.

This clonotype occurred a few times. The chain couples TRBV28 to TRBJ1-2; possibly TRBD1 for D (5 bases). In germline, CDR1 is MDHEN, CDR2 SYDVKM. The CDR3 is 16 amino acids. Deletions cut 4 bases from V and 1 base from J, with 16 bases between. Here the CDR3 reads CASSSGSTDINYGYTF. The CDR3 bases are TGTGCCAGCAGTTCAGGGTCGACAGACATTAACTATGGCTACACCTTC.

This clonotype has more than one count but fewer than ten. The V gene is TRBV4-1, the J gene TRBJ2-3, with no clear D. V was trimmed by 4 bases and J by 0 bases, leaving 14 bases between them. The germline V gene encodes CDR1 MGHRA and CDR2 YSYEKL. This CDR3 spans 16 amino acids. The CDR3 DNA sequence: TGCGCCAGCAGCCGGTTCTTAGTGGGGAGCACAGATACGCAGTATTTT. Amino acid sequence: CASSRFLVGSTDTQYF.

The V gene is TRBV15, the J gene TRBJ1-1; D is ambiguous. This CDR3 region has 16 residues. With 0 bases removed from V and 0 bases from J, the gap between germline ends came to 11 bases. Looked up from germline, CDR1 is LNHNV and CDR2 is YYDKDF (reference sequence). The CDR3 here is CATSRDKRQLNTEAFF. DNA for the CDR3: TGTGCCACCAGCAGAGATAAGAGACAATTGAACACTGAAGCTTTCTTT.

The chain recombines TRBV11-3 with TRBJ2-5; TRBD2 might be the D (6 bases). The CDR3 length is 14 residues. Germline V gives CDR1 SGHNT, CDR2 YENEEA. V was pared by 5 bases and J by 5 bases, with 15 bases between. The CDR3 region has the DNA TGTGCCAGCAGCCCACTGGGACGGGGGGAGACCCAGTACTTC. Amino acid sequence: CASSPLGRGETQYF. The full variable domain, in which reference TRBV11-3 and TRBJ2-5 provide the parts outside the CDR3, is EAGVVQSPRYKIIEKKQPVAFWCNPISGHNTLYWYLQNLGQGPELLIRYENEEAVDDSQLPKDRFSAERLKGVDSTLKIQPAELGDSAVYLCASSPLGRGETQYFGPGTRLLVL.

This clonotype was seen a handful of times. The chain uses TRBV29-1 and TRBJ1-1; D is possibly TRBD1 (6 bases). Trimming shortened V by 3 bases and J by 10 bases, and 18 bases separated the two germline ends. The CDR3 spans 13 residues. The V gene's germline CDR1 is SQVTM and CDR2 ANQGSEA. CDR3 DNA: TGCAGCGTTGATAGAGGTCAGGGGAGGATAGCTTTCTTT. It codes for CSVDRGQGRIAFF.

The gene calls are TRBV12-3 or TRBV12-4 and TRBJ2-7, with D perhaps TRBD1 (6 bases). This CDR3 has 12 residues. V was trimmed by 3 bases and J by 3 bases, leaving 6 bases between them. The CDR3 nucleotides read TGTGCCAGCAGTTTGGACAGCTACGAGCAGTACTTC. This sequence encodes CASSLDSYEQYF.

The CDR3 bases are TGCAGCGTTCGCGGGAGGGCCGAGAGCACGCAGTATTTT. Translation: CSVRGRAESTQYF. V and J are TRBV29-1 and TRBJ2-3; 9 bases match TRBD2. The V gene's germline CDR1 is SQVTM and CDR2 ANQGSEA. V was pared by 5 bases and J by 9 bases, with 9 bases of the junction left unmatched. The length of the CDR3 is 13 residues.

The V call is TRBV25-1, the J call TRBJ2-3, with 8 bases lining up with TRBD1. The ends lost 5 bases at V and 1 base at J; junction bases unmatched: 5. Germline V gene lookup returns CDR1 MGHDK and CDR2 SYGVNS. The CDR3 sequence is 15 residues long. The CDR3 reads CASSFTGQGTDTQYF. CDR3 bases: TGTGCCAGCAGTTTTACGGGACAGGGCACAGATACGCAGTATTTT.

This clonotype was picked up a small number of times. The V gene is TRBV4-1, the J gene TRBJ1-1; 9 positions match TRBD1. With V trimmed by 4 bases and J by 4 bases, 16 bases remained unmatched. This CDR3 has 18 residues. Germline lookup yields CDR1 MGHRA and CDR2 YSYEKL. CDR3: CASSLGHRDRVRRTEAFF. Here the CDR3 DNA reads TGCGCCAGCAGCCTCGGGCACCGGGACAGGGTAAGGCGCACTGAAGCTTTCTTT.

The chain is built from TRBV20-1 and TRBJ2-2, with a possible D match to TRBD2 (6 bases). CDR1 and CDR2 (germline): DFQATT, SNEGSKA (reference sequence). CDR3 length: 14 residues. Trimming left V 1 base short and J 4 bases short, with 10 bases between. CDR3 sequence: CSARVLASTGELFF. CDR3 nucleotide sequence: TGCAGTGCTAGAGTCCTAGCGAGCACCGGGGAGCTGTTTTTT.

This clonotype was detected only a few times. The chain has TRBV19 and TRBJ2-5; D is unresolved. V dropped 4 bases and J dropped 5 bases, with 8 bases sitting between them. Germline CDR1 is LNHDA and CDR2 is SQIVND (reference sequence). The CDR3 extends over 12 amino acids. Here the CDR3 DNA reads TGTGCCAGTAGTAGGGGTGGGGAGACCCAGTACTTC. Protein product: CASSRGGETQYF.

This clonotype came up a few times. This chain connects TRBV20-1 to TRBJ1-2, with TRBD1 as a possible D gene (5 bases). The CDR3 is made up of 14 amino acids. The germline gives CDR1 DFQATT, CDR2 SNEGSKA (reference sequence). V was clipped by 3 bases and J by 4 bases, with 15 bases between them. CDR3 in DNA: TGCAGTGCTAGGCCAGCTGGGGGTATCTATGGCTACACCTTC. Translated: CSARPAGGIYGYTF.

Comment on this clonotype: The junction shows a germline mismatch at one end, possibly a read error. This rearrangement joins TRBV2 to TRBJ2-7; 7 bases are a match to TRBD1. The length of the CDR3 is 16 residues. Germline-derived CDR1 and CDR2 are SNHLY and FYNNEI. The DNA of the CDR3 is TGTGCCAGCAGGGAAGAGACAGGGACCCGCTACTACGAGCAGTACTTC. Translation: CASREETGTRYYEQYF.

The V gene is TRBV5-1, the J gene TRBJ1-6, with D unclear. The germline V gene encodes CDR1 SGHRS and CDR2 YFSETQ. Deletions cut 0 bases from V and 8 bases from J, with 12 bases between. The CDR3 runs to 15 residues. This CDR3 reads CASSLVSGEYSPLHF. Here the CDR3 DNA reads TGCGCCAGCAGCTTGGTCAGCGGGGAGTATTCACCCCTCCACTTT.

The chain has TRBV6-1 and TRBJ2-1; a weak D match, TRBD1 (6 bases). The CDR3 consists of 15 residues. V was pared by 6 bases and J by 0 bases, with 12 bases between. The germline V gene has CDR1 MNHNS and CDR2 SASEGT. The CDR3 protein is CASRMDSGSYNEQFF. The DNA of the CDR3 is TGTGCCAGCAGAATGGACAGCGGCTCCTACAATGAGCAGTTCTTC.

This clonotype was picked up a small number of times. The chain employs TRBV7-9 and TRBJ2-2, with D possibly being TRBD1 or TRBD2 (5 bases each). From germline, CDR1 is SEHNR and CDR2 FQNEAQ (reference sequence). Trimming took off 1 base at V and 2 bases at J, with 8 bases between the two ends. The CDR3 totals 15 residues. The DNA for the CDR3 is TGTGCCAGCAGCTTAGGGGGACCTAACACCGGGGAGCTGTTTTTT. This sequence encodes CASSLGGPNTGELFF.

V is TRBV19 and J is TRBJ2-5; TRBD2 is a possible D gene (7 bases). Trimming removed 3 bases from V and 1 base from J, with 12 bases in between. Germline values: CDR1 LNHDA, CDR2 SQIVND (reference sequence). The CDR3 has 15 residues. The CDR3 DNA is TGTGCCAGTAGTATGTGGCGGGGGCCCCAAGAGACCCAGTACTTC. Protein sequence: CASSMWRGPQETQYF.

This clonotype was detected only a few times. This rearrangement joins TRBV20-1 to TRBJ1-5, with D perhaps matching TRBD1 (5 bases). Deletions cut 0 bases from V and 7 bases from J, with 10 bases between. Germline V gives CDR1 DFQATT, CDR2 SNEGSKA (reference sequence). CDR3 length: 13 amino acids. CDR3 sequence: CSARESGLQPQHF. DNA of the CDR3: TGCAGTGCTAGAGAATCAGGGCTGCAGCCCCAGCATTTT.

The rearrangement links TRBV7-2 to TRBJ1-2; D gene uncertain. Germline V lookup: CDR1 SGHTA, CDR2 FQGNSA. Trimming removed 1 base at V and 4 bases at J, with 7 bases between. CDR3 length: 13 residues. The CDR3 protein is CASSLDSLYGYTF. CDR3 bases: TGTGCCAGCAGCTTAGACAGCCTCTATGGCTACACCTTC.